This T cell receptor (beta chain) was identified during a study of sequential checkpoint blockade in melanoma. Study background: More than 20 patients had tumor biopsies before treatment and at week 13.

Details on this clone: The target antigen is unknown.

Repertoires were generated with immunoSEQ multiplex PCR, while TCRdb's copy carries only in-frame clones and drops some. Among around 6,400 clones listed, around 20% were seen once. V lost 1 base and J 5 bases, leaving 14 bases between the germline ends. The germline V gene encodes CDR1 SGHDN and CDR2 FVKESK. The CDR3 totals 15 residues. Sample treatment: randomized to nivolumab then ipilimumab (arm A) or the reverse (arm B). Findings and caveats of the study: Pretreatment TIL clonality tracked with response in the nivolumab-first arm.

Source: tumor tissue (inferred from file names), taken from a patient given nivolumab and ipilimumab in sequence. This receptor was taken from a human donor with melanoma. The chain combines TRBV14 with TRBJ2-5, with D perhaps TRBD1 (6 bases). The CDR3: CASSQVQGRGETQYF. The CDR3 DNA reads TGTGCCAGCAGCCAAGTTCAGGGGCGAGGGGAGACCCAGTACTTC.